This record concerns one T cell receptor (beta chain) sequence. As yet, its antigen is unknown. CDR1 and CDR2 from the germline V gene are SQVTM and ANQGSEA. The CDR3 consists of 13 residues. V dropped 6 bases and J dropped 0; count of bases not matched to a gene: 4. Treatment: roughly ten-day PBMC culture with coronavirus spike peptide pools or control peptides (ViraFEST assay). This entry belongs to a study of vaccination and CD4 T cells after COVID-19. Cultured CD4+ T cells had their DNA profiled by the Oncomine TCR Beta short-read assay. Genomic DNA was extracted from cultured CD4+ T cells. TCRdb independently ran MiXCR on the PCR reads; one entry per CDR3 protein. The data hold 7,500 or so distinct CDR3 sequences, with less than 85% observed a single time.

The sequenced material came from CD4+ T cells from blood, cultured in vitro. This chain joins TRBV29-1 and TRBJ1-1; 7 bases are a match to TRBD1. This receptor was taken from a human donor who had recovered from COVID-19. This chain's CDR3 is CSVHRGLNTEAFF. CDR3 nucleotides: TGCAGCGTCCACAGGGGTTTGAACACTGAAGCTTTCTTT.